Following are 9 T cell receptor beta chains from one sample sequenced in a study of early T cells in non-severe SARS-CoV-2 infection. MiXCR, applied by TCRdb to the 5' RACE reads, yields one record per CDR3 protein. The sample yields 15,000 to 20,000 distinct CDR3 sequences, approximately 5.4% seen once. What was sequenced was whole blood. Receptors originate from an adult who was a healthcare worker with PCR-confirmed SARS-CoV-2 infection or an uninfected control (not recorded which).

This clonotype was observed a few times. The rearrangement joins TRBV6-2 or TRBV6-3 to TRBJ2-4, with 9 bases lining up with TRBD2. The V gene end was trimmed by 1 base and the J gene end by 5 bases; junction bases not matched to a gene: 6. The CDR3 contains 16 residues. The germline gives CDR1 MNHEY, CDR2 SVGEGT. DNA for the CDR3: TGTGCCAGCAGTTACTTCGGCGGGAGGGAGGAAAACATTCAGTACTTC. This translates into CASSYFGGREENIQYF.

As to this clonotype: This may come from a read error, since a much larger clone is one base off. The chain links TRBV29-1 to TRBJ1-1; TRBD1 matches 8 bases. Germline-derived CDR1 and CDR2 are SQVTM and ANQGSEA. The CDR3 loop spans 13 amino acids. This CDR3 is CSVRGPGLTEALF. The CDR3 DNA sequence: TGCAGCGTCAGGGGGCCGGGATTAACTGAAGCTCTCTTT.

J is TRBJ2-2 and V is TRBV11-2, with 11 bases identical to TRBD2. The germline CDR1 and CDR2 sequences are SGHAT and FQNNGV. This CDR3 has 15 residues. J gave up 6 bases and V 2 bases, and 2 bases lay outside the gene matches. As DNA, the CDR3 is TGTGCCAGCAGCTTAACTAGCGGGAGTCCCGGGGAGCTGTTTTTT. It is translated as CASSLTSGSPGELFF.

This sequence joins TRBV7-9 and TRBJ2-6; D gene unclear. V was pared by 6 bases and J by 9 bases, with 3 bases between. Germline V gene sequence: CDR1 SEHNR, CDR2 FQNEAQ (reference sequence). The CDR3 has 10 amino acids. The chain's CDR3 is CASSNNVLTF. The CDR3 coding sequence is TGTGCCAGCAGTAACAACGTCCTGACTTTC.

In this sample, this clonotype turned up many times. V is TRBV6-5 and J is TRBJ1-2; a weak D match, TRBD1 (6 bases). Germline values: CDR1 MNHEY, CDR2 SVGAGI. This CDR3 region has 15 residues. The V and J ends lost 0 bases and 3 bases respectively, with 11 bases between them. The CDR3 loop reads CASSYSYRADYGYTF. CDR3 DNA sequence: TGTGCCAGCAGTTACTCGTACAGGGCAGACTATGGCTACACCTTC.

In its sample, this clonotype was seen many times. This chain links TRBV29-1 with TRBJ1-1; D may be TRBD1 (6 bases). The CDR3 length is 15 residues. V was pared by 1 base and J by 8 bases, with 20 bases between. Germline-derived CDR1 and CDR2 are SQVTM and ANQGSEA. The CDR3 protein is CSVEGGAGAFDEAFF. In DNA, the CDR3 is TGCAGCGTTGAAGGAGGAGCAGGGGCCTTCGACGAAGCTTTCTTT.

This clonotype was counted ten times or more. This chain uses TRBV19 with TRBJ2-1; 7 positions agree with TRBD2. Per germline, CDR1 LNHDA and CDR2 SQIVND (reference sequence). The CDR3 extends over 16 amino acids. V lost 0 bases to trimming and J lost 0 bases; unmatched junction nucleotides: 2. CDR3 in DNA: TGTGCCAGTAGTATAGAGGCTAGCGGCTCCTACAATGAGCAGTTCTTC. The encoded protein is CASSIEASGSYNEQFF. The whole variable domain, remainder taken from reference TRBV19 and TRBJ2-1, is DGGITQSPKYLFRKEGQNVTLSCEQNLNHDAMYWYRQDPGQGLRLIYYSQIVNDFQKGDIAEGYSVSREKKESFPLTVTSAQKNPTAFYLCASSIEASGSYNEQFFGPGTRLTVL.

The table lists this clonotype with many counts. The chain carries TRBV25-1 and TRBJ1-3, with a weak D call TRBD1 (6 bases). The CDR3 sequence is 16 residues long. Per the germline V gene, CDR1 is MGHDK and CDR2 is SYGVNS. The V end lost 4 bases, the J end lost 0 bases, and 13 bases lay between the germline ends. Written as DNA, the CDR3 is TGTGCCAGCAGTGGTTATACAGGGAACTCTGGAAACACCATATATTTT. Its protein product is CASSGYTGNSGNTIYF.

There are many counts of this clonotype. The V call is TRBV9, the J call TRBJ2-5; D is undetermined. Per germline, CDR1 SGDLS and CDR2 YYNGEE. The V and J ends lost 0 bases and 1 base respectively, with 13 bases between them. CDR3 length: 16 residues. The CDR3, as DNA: TGTGCCAGCAGCGTAGGGCACGAAACGGCCCAAGAGACCCAGTACTTC. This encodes CASSVGHETAQETQYF.